This TCR beta chain was identified in a study of cytomegalovirus exposure and HLA in healthy donors. Overall study findings and caveats: Earlier results showed most TCR beta V segments being productive about 87% or about 30% of the time. A likely sequencing artifact accounted for one observed cluster of highly shared sequence variants. Associated with HLA alleles at 0.05 false discovery rate in a later analysis were over 15,000 TCR beta sequences. The study designated 150 to 200 TCR beta chains cytomegalovirus-associated.

A note on this clone: Its antigen is unidentified.

The PCR used 60 Vbeta and 13 Jbeta primers. Method: immunoSEQ multiplex PCR; TCRdb's copy keeps in-frame clones and lacks some. The repertoire has around 97,000 clones, around 85% of them found once; the top ten carry under 5.5%. This CDR3 is 13 amino acids long. V shed 10 bases and J shed 2 bases, with 14 bases lying between them. Germline assignment: CDR1 SNHLY and CDR2 FYNNEI. The TCR comes from a man aged 40-55 years in good health and CMV-seropositive. Sequenced sample: PBMCs. The chain combines TRBV2 with TRBJ1-1; D unresolved. CDR3 sequence: CATEARENTEAFF. CDR3 bases: TGTGCCACCGAGGCCCGAGAAAACACTGAAGCTTTCTTT.